This is a list of T cell receptor beta chains from one sample in a study of T cell repertoires in cytomegalovirus infection. TCRdb passed the reads through MiXCR, listing each CDR3 protein once. Of roughly 860,000 distinct CDR3 sequences in the sample, 32% were seen once. Their target antigens are unknown. The sample here was cultured CD8+ T cells from PBMCs, taken from culture after CMV antigen stimulation. These receptors were taken from a human donor in good health (CMV status not recorded). Some clones in this sample may be carry-over from other donors' samples. Each CDR3 is given with its conserved first and last residue. The D gene is left open where the match is weak. Clone size is not always given. Where it is, it says once, few, many or a class for expanded clones.

d_call: TRBD1
clone_size: few
v_call: TRBV20-1
j_call: TRBJ2-5
cdr3_aa: CSAARVPAGGLKETQYF
cdr3_nt: TGCAGTGCCGCAAGGGTCCCTGCAGGGGGATTGAAAGAGACCCAGTACTTC

d_call: -
clone_size: -
v_call: TRBV29-1
j_call: TRBJ2-7
cdr3_aa: CSVAYENSYEQYF
cdr3_nt: TGCAGCGTTGCCTACGAGAACTCCTACGAGCAGTACTTC

d_call: -
clone_size: -
v_call: TRBV13
j_call: TRBJ2-1
cdr3_aa: CASSLARSGYNEQFF
cdr3_nt: TGTGCCAGCAGCTTAGCCCGTTCAGGGTACAATGAGCAGTTCTTC

d_call: -
clone_size: -
v_call: TRBV12-3/TRBV12-4
j_call: TRBJ1-1
cdr3_aa: CASSLGPAAEAFF
cdr3_nt: TGTGCCAGCAGTTTAGGCCCTGCGGCTGAAGCTTTCTTT

d_call: -
clone_size: few
v_call: TRBV12-3/TRBV12-4
j_call: TRBJ1-6
cdr3_aa: CASSLGSQFGFNSPLHF
cdr3_nt: TGTGCCAGCAGTTTGGGCAGCCAATTTGGGTTTAATTCACCCCTCCACTTT

d_call: -
clone_size: -
v_call: TRBV12-3/TRBV12-4
j_call: TRBJ2-5
cdr3_aa: CASTLGELQETQYF
cdr3_nt: TGTGCCAGCACCTTAGGGGAACTCCAAGAGACCCAGTACTTC

d_call: -
clone_size: few
v_call: TRBV14
j_call: TRBJ2-4
cdr3_aa: CASSQVNRDIQYF
cdr3_nt: TGTGCCAGCAGCCAAGTTAATCGGGACATTCAGTACTTC

d_call: TRBD2
clone_size: -
v_call: TRBV20-1
j_call: TRBJ2-1
cdr3_aa: CSARDLEAAGEGTEQFF
cdr3_nt: TGCAGTGCTAGAGATCTAGAGGCTGCGGGGGAGGGAACTGAGCAGTTCTTC

d_call: -
clone_size: many
v_call: TRBV12-3/TRBV12-4
j_call: TRBJ1-5
cdr3_aa: CASSTGSNQPQHF
cdr3_nt: TGTGCCAGCAGTACAGGGTCCAATCAGCCCCAGCATTTT

d_call: -
clone_size: -
v_call: TRBV4-1
j_call: TRBJ1-3
cdr3_aa: CASSPARLQNTIYF
cdr3_nt: TGCGCCAGCAGCCCCGCCAGGCTTCAGAACACCATATATTTT

d_call: TRBD1
clone_size: few
v_call: TRBV4-1
j_call: TRBJ2-7
cdr3_aa: CASSQDRQGGSYEQYF
cdr3_nt: TGCGCCAGCAGCCAAGATCGACAGGGGGGCTCCTACGAGCAGTACTTC

d_call: TRBD2
clone_size: -
v_call: TRBV6-5
j_call: TRBJ2-1
cdr3_aa: CASSSGGLAPSYNEQFF
cdr3_nt: TGTGCCAGCAGTTCGGGGGGGTTAGCGCCCTCCTACAATGAGCAGTTCTTC

d_call: -
clone_size: -
v_call: TRBV7-9
j_call: TRBJ2-1
cdr3_aa: CASSIGTLEQFF
cdr3_nt: TGTGCCAGCAGCATCGGGACACTTGAGCAGTTCTTC

d_call: -
clone_size: -
v_call: TRBV19
j_call: TRBJ2-1
cdr3_aa: CASTWSSHSYNEQFF
cdr3_nt: TGTGCCAGTACCTGGAGCTCGCACTCCTACAATGAGCAGTTCTTC

d_call: TRBD1
clone_size: few
v_call: TRBV7-6
j_call: TRBJ1-5
cdr3_aa: CASSLGSGQGNQPQHF
cdr3_nt: TGTGCCAGCAGCTTAGGGAGCGGACAGGGAAATCAGCCCCAGCATTTT

d_call: -
clone_size: -
v_call: TRBV5-1
j_call: TRBJ2-3
cdr3_aa: CASQTDEGPPTDTQYF
cdr3_nt: TGCGCCAGTCAAACCGACGAGGGTCCACCCACAGATACGCAGTATTTT

d_call: TRBD1
clone_size: -
v_call: TRBV19
j_call: TRBJ2-4
cdr3_aa: CASGQGVAKNIQYF
cdr3_nt: TGTGCCAGCGGACAGGGGGTGGCCAAAAACATTCAGTACTTC

d_call: TRBD1
clone_size: few
v_call: TRBV6-6
j_call: TRBJ1-4
cdr3_aa: CASSYYLGQGIGTNEKLFF
cdr3_nt: TGTGCCAGCAGTTACTACCTTGGACAGGGGATTGGAACTAATGAAAAACTGTTTTTT

d_call: -
clone_size: few
v_call: TRBV6-1
j_call: TRBJ2-1
cdr3_aa: CASSSAGVRVNNEQFF
cdr3_nt: TGTGCCAGCAGTTCAGCAGGGGTGAGGGTAAACAATGAGCAGTTCTTC

d_call: -
clone_size: many
v_call: TRBV7-2
j_call: TRBJ2-1
cdr3_aa: CASSFSRINEQFF
cdr3_nt: TGTGCCAGCAGCTTCAGCAGAATCAATGAGCAGTTCTTC

d_call: TRBD1
clone_size: few
v_call: TRBV6-5
j_call: TRBJ1-2
cdr3_aa: CASSYGGTGGLVSYGYTF
cdr3_nt: TGTGCCAGCAGTTACGGGGGGACAGGGGGCTTAGTAAGCTATGGCTACACCTTC

d_call: TRBD2
clone_size: -
v_call: TRBV11-2
j_call: TRBJ2-1
cdr3_aa: CASSYEGAGGFYNEQFF
cdr3_nt: TGTGCCAGCAGCTATGAAGGAGCGGGGGGCTTCTACAATGAGCAGTTCTTC

d_call: -
clone_size: -
v_call: TRBV2
j_call: TRBJ1-5
cdr3_aa: CASRGFGAYNQPQHF
cdr3_nt: TGTGCCAGCAGAGGGTTTGGGGCTTATAATCAGCCCCAGCATTTT

d_call: -
clone_size: -
v_call: TRBV11-2
j_call: TRBJ1-1
cdr3_aa: CASTNEYFTEAFF
cdr3_nt: TGTGCCAGCACGAATGAGTATTTCACTGAAGCTTTCTTT

d_call: TRBD1
clone_size: -
v_call: TRBV20-1
j_call: TRBJ1-4
cdr3_aa: CSALDRSTNEKLFF
cdr3_nt: TGCAGTGCACTGGACAGGTCAACTAATGAAAAACTGTTTTTT

d_call: TRBD1
clone_size: few
v_call: TRBV28
j_call: TRBJ2-3
cdr3_aa: CASSIGTASTDTQYF
cdr3_nt: TGTGCCAGCAGTATCGGGACAGCAAGCACAGATACGCAGTATTTT

d_call: -
clone_size: -
v_call: TRBV6-5
j_call: TRBJ1-2
cdr3_aa: CASSYSVDSDYGYTF
cdr3_nt: TGTGCCAGCAGTTACTCGGTTGACAGCGACTATGGCTACACCTTC

d_call: TRBD1
clone_size: many
v_call: TRBV9
j_call: TRBJ1-2
cdr3_aa: CASSENRDRGRYGYTF
cdr3_nt: TGTGCCAGCAGCGAAAACCGGGACAGGGGGCGATATGGCTACACCTTC

d_call: -
clone_size: -
v_call: TRBV7-6
j_call: TRBJ1-5
cdr3_aa: CASSLKTDQPQHF
cdr3_nt: TGTGCCAGCAGCTTAAAAACGGATCAGCCCCAGCATTTT

d_call: -
clone_size: -
v_call: TRBV6-2/TRBV6-3
j_call: TRBJ2-2
cdr3_aa: CASTYQGAAGAGELFF
cdr3_nt: TGTGCCAGCACCTACCAGGGGGCTGCGGGGGCCGGGGAGCTGTTTTTT

d_call: -
clone_size: -
v_call: TRBV7-9
j_call: TRBJ2-5
cdr3_aa: CASSARDSRETQYF
cdr3_nt: TGTGCCAGCAGCGCGCGGGACAGTCGAGAGACCCAGTACTTC

d_call: -
clone_size: few
v_call: TRBV5-8
j_call: TRBJ2-1
cdr3_aa: CASSRDTFSYNEQFF
cdr3_nt: TGTGCCAGCAGCCGGGACACCTTCTCCTACAATGAGCAGTTCTTC